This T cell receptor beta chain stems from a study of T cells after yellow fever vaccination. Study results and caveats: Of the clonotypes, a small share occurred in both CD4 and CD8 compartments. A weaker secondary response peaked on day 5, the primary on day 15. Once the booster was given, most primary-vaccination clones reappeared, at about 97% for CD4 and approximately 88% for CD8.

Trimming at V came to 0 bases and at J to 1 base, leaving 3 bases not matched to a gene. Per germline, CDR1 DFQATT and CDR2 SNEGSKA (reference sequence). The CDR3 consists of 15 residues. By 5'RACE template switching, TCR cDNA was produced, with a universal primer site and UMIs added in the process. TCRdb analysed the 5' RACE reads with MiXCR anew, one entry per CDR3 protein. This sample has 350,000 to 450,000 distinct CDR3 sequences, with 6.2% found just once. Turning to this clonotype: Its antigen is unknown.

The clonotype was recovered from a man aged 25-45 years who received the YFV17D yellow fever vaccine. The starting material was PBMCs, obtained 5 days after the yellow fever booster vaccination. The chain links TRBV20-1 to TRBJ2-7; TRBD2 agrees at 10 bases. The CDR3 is CSARDGTSASYEQYF. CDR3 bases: TGCAGTGCTAGAGATGGGACTAGCGCTTCCTACGAGCAGTACTTC.